Listed here are 20 T cell receptor beta chains from one sample, sequenced in a study of blood T cells in healthy people across ages (dated by TCRdb to between 2015 and 2016). Library preparation used 5' RACE. The instrument was an Illumina HiSeq 2500. A second PCR of about 6 to 12 cycles was performed with a sample-barcoded 5' primer and a J-beta primer mix. The public reads were quality trimmed at Q25 with fastp and then assembled into clones with MiXCR by TCRdb, keeping productive beta chains. Identical CDR3 proteins give one entry, which carries the most common genes and DNA. The sample contains approximately 940,000 distinct CDR3 sequences, approximately 49% of them found a single time. The ten largest clones take up roughly an eighth of the sample. Sequenced: blood. The origin of the receptors is a man aged 25 to 40 in good health.

The genes are TRBV9 and TRBJ2-3, with D maybe TRBD1 (5 bases). The CDR3 has 14 amino acids. V gave up 10 bases and J gave up 2 bases, with 17 bases separating them. Germline assignment: CDR1 SGDLS and CDR2 YYNGEE. CDR3 sequence (DNA): TGTGCCGACAGCGTATCCGGCAACACAGATACGCAGTATTTT. Encoded protein: CADSVSGNTDTQYF.

In nucleotides, the CDR3 is TGTGCCAGCAGCCACGAACAGGGGATATACAATGAGCAGTTCTTC. Protein product: CASSHEQGIYNEQFF. This chain links TRBV4-2 with TRBJ2-1, with TRBD1 matching 7 bases. Unmatched junction bases numbered 6, after V lost 3 bases and J lost 4 bases. The CDR3 has 15 residues. CDR1 LGHNA and CDR2 YNFKEQ come from the germline V gene.

This sequence joins TRBV6-5 and TRBJ2-1; D uncertain. V lost 0 bases and J lost 6, with 12 bases in between. CDR3 length equals 15 residues. CDR1 is MNHEY and CDR2 is SVGAGI in the germline V gene. The CDR3 reads CASSYSPGQINEQFF. In DNA form, the CDR3 reads TGTGCCAGCAGTTACTCGCCTGGCCAAATCAATGAGCAGTTCTTC.

The J gene is TRBJ2-5, the V gene TRBV4-2; TRBD2 matches 8 bases. Germline CDR1 and CDR2: LGHNA and YNFKEQ. J lost 4 bases, V lost 0 bases, and 7 bases had no gene match. The CDR3 extends over 16 amino acids. CDR3 sequence reads: CASSQDRSGGSETQYF. In DNA, the CDR3 is TGTGCCAGCAGCCAAGATCGGAGCGGGGGTTCAGAGACCCAGTACTTC.

On this clonotype: A read error is possible here, since a much larger clone lies one base away. This chain links TRBV5-1 with TRBJ2-7; D may be TRBD1 or TRBD2 (5 bases each). The V and J ends lost 4 bases and 5 bases respectively, with 16 bases between them. CDR3 length equals 14 residues. Germline lookup yields CDR1 SGHRS and CDR2 YFSETQ. For the CDR3, the DNA is TGCGCCAGCAGCGGGCGTGGGGGATTCGACGAGCAGTACTTC. Its protein product is CASSGRGGFDEQYF.

This clonotype has more than one count but fewer than ten. The genes are TRBV11-2 and TRBJ2-7; no clear D. CDR1 and CDR2 from the germline V gene are SGHAT and FQNNGV. The CDR3 loop spans 13 amino acids. Trimming removed 2 bases from V and 5 bases from J, with 10 bases in between. DNA of the CDR3: TGTGCCAGCAGCTTACCACCAAACCACGAGCAGTACTTC. Amino acids: CASSLPPNHEQYF.

The chain couples TRBV12-5 to TRBJ2-3; 7 nucleotides line up with TRBD2. Looked up from germline, CDR1 is LGHNT and CDR2 is FRNRAP. The CDR3 is 13 amino acids. The V segment lost 7 bases and the J segment 6 bases; nucleotides outside the gene matches: 7. The CDR3 coding sequence is TGTGCTAGTGCGGACCTCGGGGGGGATACGCAGTATTTT. Translated: CASADLGGDTQYF.

The chain links TRBV7-9 to TRBJ1-1, with D unresolved. V lost 4 bases, J lost 7 bases, and 13 bases lay in between. From germline, CDR1 is SEHNR and CDR2 FQNEAQ (reference sequence). This CDR3 region has 13 residues. DNA for the CDR3: TGTGCCAGCAGCTGGAACAATCCCCTTGAAGCTTTCTTT. Its translation: CASSWNNPLEAFF.

The chain carries TRBV5-1 and TRBJ1-2; the match to TRBD1 covers 7 bases. Trimming at V came to 0 bases and at J to 2 bases, leaving 4 bases not matched to a gene. Germline values: CDR1 SGHRS, CDR2 YFSETQ. The CDR3 is 15 amino acids. The CDR3 nucleotides read TGCGCCAGCAGCTTGGAGGGACAGAAAAACTATGGCTACACCTTC. Its protein product is CASSLEGQKNYGYTF.

The chain couples TRBV10-3 to TRBJ2-7; D is ambiguous. This CDR3 comprises 15 residues. V lost 3 bases and J lost 4, with 16 bases in between. Per germline, CDR1 ENHRY and CDR2 SYGVKD. CDR3 DNA: TGTGCCATCAGTGATACCACATTTAACGGGTACGAGCAGTACTTC. This gives the protein CAISDTTFNGYEQYF.

This rearrangement joins TRBV11-2 to TRBJ1-1; D may be TRBD1 (5 bases). The V gene's germline CDR1 is SGHAT and CDR2 FQNNGV. The ends were cut back, 7 bases at V and 8 bases at J, with 20 bases in the middle. The CDR3 loop spans 14 amino acids. CDR3 in amino acids: CASMGLRYRGEAFF. As DNA, the CDR3 is TGTGCCAGCATGGGACTACGGTATCGGGGGGAAGCTTTCTTT.

V usage is TRBV7-8 and J usage is TRBJ2-7, with 8 bases lining up with TRBD1. Germline V gene sequence: CDR1 SGHVS, CDR2 FQNEAQ. The CDR3 is 15 residues long. V was pared by 5 bases and J by 6 bases, with 12 bases of the junction left unmatched. This chain's CDR3 is CASSPRTGWSSEQYF. The CDR3 DNA follows: TGTGCCAGCAGCCCGCGGACAGGGTGGTCGTCCGAGCAGTACTTC.

The chain joins TRBV6-4 to TRBJ2-3; no firm D call. Trimming left V 9 bases short and J 4 bases short, with 5 bases between. Germline assignment: CDR1 MRHNA and CDR2 SNTAGT. The CDR3 runs 10 residues. In nucleotides, the CDR3 is TGTGCCAGACGAGCAGATACGCAGTATTTT. Translated: CARRADTQYF.

The rearrangement links TRBV11-1 to TRBJ2-2; D remains unclear. The CDR3 sequence is 14 residues long. The germline V gene has CDR1 SGHAT and CDR2 FQDESV (reference sequence). Between the trimmed V and J ends, which lost 2 bases and 7 bases, there was a span of 11 bases. CDR3 residues: CASSLKSGNGELFF. CDR3 coding DNA: TGTGCCAGCAGCTTAAAGTCAGGAAACGGGGAGCTGTTTTTT.

This chain connects TRBV14 to TRBJ1-2; a possible D gene is TRBD1 (5 bases). This CDR3 spans 16 amino acids. Germline V gene sequence: CDR1 SGHDN, CDR2 FVKESK. Trimming removed 0 bases at V and 3 bases at J, with 14 bases between. CDR3 in amino acids: CASSQDAGTAYYGYTF. The DNA of the CDR3 is TGTGCCAGCAGCCAAGACGCCGGGACGGCTTACTATGGCTACACCTTC.

This chain's CDR3 is CASSLVLSLTDTQYF. CDR3 sequence (DNA): TGTGCCAGCAGTTTAGTTTTGAGCCTCACAGATACGCAGTATTTT. The chain couples TRBV12-3 or TRBV12-4 to TRBJ2-3, with no clear D. The CDR3 is made up of 15 amino acids. V shed 1 base and J shed 2 bases, with 10 bases lying between them.

Worth noting for this clonotype: The junction departs from the called germline gene at one end, perhaps through a read error. CDR3 protein: CASSEDRASGSSTDTQYF. The CDR3 DNA is TGTGCCAGCAGCGAAGACAGGGCTAGCGGTTCTAGCACAGATACGCAGTATTTT. This chain links TRBV6-1 with TRBJ2-3; tentatively, D is TRBD1 or TRBD2 (7 bases each). Germline V gene lookup returns CDR1 MNHNS and CDR2 SASEGT. This CDR3 has 18 residues.

The chain joins TRBV14 to TRBJ2-2, with D possibly TRBD2 on 5 matching bases. The germline V gene encodes CDR1 SGHDN and CDR2 FVKESK. V dropped 2 bases and J dropped 7 bases, with 11 bases sitting between them. CDR3 size: 14 residues. CDR3 sequence: CASSQLGLLGELFF. The DNA for the CDR3 is TGTGCCAGCAGCCAACTAGGACTCCTCGGGGAGCTGTTTTTT.

The chain combines TRBV11-2 with TRBJ1-1, with D tentatively TRBD1 (5 bases). V lost 5 bases and J 4 bases, leaving 11 bases between the germline ends. Germline V gene data show CDR1 as SGHAT and CDR2 as FQNNGV. This CDR3 is built from 13 residues. CDR3 nucleotides: TGTGCCAGCAGCCTGGGACTGAGCACTGAAGCTTTCTTT. It yields the protein CASSLGLSTEAFF.

The chain employs TRBV4-3 and TRBJ2-5; 11 nucleotides agree with TRBD2. In germline, CDR1 is LGHNA, CDR2 YSLEER. CDR3 length equals 17 residues. V lost 0 bases and J lost 11; bases outside the gene matches: 14. The CDR3 DNA is TGCGCCAGCAGCCAAGATCTAGCGGGGGGCGTTGTCAATGAGCAGTACTTC. It yields the protein CASSQDLAGGVVNEQYF.